What follows are 24 T cell receptor beta chains derived from one specimen sequenced in a study of T cells in Graves' hyperthyroidism and ophthalmopathy. Amplified regions were TCR beta CDR3 sequences from RNA transcripts. The primer set for the first-round RT-PCR of the TCR CDR3 was HTBI. TCRdb analysed the multiplex PCR reads with MiXCR anew, one entry per CDR3 protein. The sample has around 300,000 distinct CDR3 sequences, approximately 15% seen once. The sample consisted of blood. These receptors came from a woman younger than 45 with Graves' hyperthyroidism.

This clonotype was detected only a few times. The rearrangement uses TRBV27 and TRBJ2-1; TRBD2 matches at 11 bases. Trimming cost V 6 bases and J 3 bases; bases outside gene matches: 4. Germline-derived CDR1 and CDR2 are MNHEY and SMNVEV (reference sequence). This CDR3 is built from 15 residues. The CDR3 region is CASRPSGRFYNEQFF. The CDR3, as DNA: TGTGCCAGCAGACCTAGCGGGAGGTTCTACAATGAGCAGTTCTTC.

The table lists this clonotype with many counts. CDR3 sequence reads: CASRGISGANVLTF. In nucleotides, the CDR3 is TGTGCCAGCAGAGGTATCTCTGGGGCCAACGTCCTGACTTTC. V usage is TRBV6-2 or TRBV6-3 and J usage is TRBJ2-6; unclear D gene. This CDR3 contains 14 residues. Germline CDR1 reads MNHEY; CDR2 reads SVGEGT. V was pared by 6 bases and J by 0 bases, with 6 bases between.

Points on this clonotype: A much bigger clone sits one base away, suggesting this may be a read error. The chain links TRBV27 to TRBJ1-1; weak D call: TRBD1 (5 bases). Trimming took off 5 bases at V and 0 bases at J, with 19 bases between the two ends. Germline CDR1 and CDR2: MNHEY and SMNVEV (reference sequence). This CDR3 region has 17 residues. CDR3 amino acids: CASSLQGLSGMNTEAFF. CDR3 coding DNA: TGTGCCAGCAGTCTCCAGGGACTCTCCGGCATGAACACTGAAGCTTTCTTT.

This clonotype was found many times. V usage is TRBV28 and J usage is TRBJ2-2; 9 bases are a match to TRBD2. This CDR3 has 16 amino acids. V shed 2 bases, J shed 7 bases, and the junction held 8 bases outside the gene matches. In germline, CDR1 is MDHEN, CDR2 SYDVKM. Written as DNA, the CDR3 is TGTGCCAGCAGTTTACCCCGCGGGAGGGCCGTCGGGGAGCTGTTTTTT. Translating it yields CASSLPRGRAVGELFF.

The genes are TRBV5-1 and TRBJ2-1; 10 nucleotides line up with TRBD1. V was pared by 4 bases and J by 7 bases, with 5 bases of the junction left unmatched. This CDR3 contains 14 residues. Germline CDR1 is SGHRS and CDR2 is YFSETQ. CDR3 sequence (DNA): TGCGCCAGCAGCGCCCGGACAGGGGGTAATGAGCAGTTCTTC. This sequence encodes CASSARTGGNEQFF.

This clonotype was detected only once. V and J are TRBV6-4 and TRBJ2-2, with 9 bases identical to TRBD1. Trimming took 4 bases from V and 6 from J; bases not matched to a gene: 3. The CDR3 is made up of 14 amino acids. Germline V lookup: CDR1 MRHNA, CDR2 SNTAGT. CDR3 bases: TGTGCCAGCAGTGCCGGGACAGGGTCCGGGGAGCTGTTTTTT. Translated: CASSAGTGSGELFF.

V and J are TRBV6-1 and TRBJ2-3; TRBD1 or TRBD2 may be the D gene (5 bases each). CDR1 is MNHNS and CDR2 is SASEGT in the germline V gene. V lost 2 bases, J lost 3 bases, and 18 bases lay in between. The CDR3 sequence is 17 residues long. This CDR3 reads CASSEYGVGAGTDTQYF. The CDR3, as DNA: TGTGCCAGCAGTGAATATGGGGTCGGGGCTGGGACAGATACGCAGTATTTT.

V is TRBV11-2 and J is TRBJ1-4; D unresolved. There are 16 residues in the CDR3. With 5 bases removed from V and 8 bases from J, the gap between germline ends came to 21 bases. Germline V gives CDR1 SGHAT, CDR2 FQNNGV. The CDR3 loop is CASSTAPGVKMEKLFF. As DNA, the CDR3 is TGTGCCAGCAGCACAGCTCCGGGAGTCAAGATGGAAAAACTGTTTTTT.

The genes are TRBV15 and TRBJ1-2; D may be TRBD1 (5 bases). The CDR3 is made up of 16 amino acids. The V end was cut by 0 bases, the J end by 4 bases, with 15 bases between. From germline, CDR1 is LNHNV and CDR2 YYDKDF (reference sequence). CDR3 in amino acids: CATSRDLRQPPYGYTF. As DNA, the CDR3 is TGTGCCACCAGCAGAGATTTAAGACAGCCCCCCTATGGCTACACCTTC.

This clonotype was observed at least ten times. This chain joins TRBV27 and TRBJ2-2; D may be TRBD2 (6 bases). Trimming stripped 6 bases from V and 4 bases from J, with 9 bases between. Per germline, CDR1 MNHEY and CDR2 SMNVEV (reference sequence). The CDR3 contains 13 residues. DNA for the CDR3: TGTGCCAGCAGGGGGAGGAGCACCGGGGAGCTGTTTTTT. It yields the protein CASRGRSTGELFF.

The chain is built from TRBV30 and TRBJ2-3; D is unresolved. The germline gives CDR1 GTSNPN, CDR2 SVGIG (reference sequence). Trimming left V 4 bases short and J 2 bases short, with 7 bases between. CDR3 length equals 12 residues. CDR3 DNA: TGTGCCTGGATGCGGAACACAGATACGCAGTATTTT. Amino acids: CAWMRNTDTQYF. Combining the CDR3 with reference TRBV30 and TRBJ2-3 gives the whole variable domain SQTIHQWPATLVQPVGSPLSLECTVEGTSNPNLYWYRQAAGRGLQLLFYSVGIGQISSEVPQNLSASRPQDRQFILSSKKLLLSDSGFYLCAWMRNTDTQYFGPGTRLTVL.

There are many counts of this clonotype. The gene calls are TRBV27 and TRBJ2-5, with 7 nucleotides matching TRBD1. Germline V gene data show CDR1 as MNHEY and CDR2 as SMNVEV (reference sequence). The ends lost 3 bases at V and 9 bases at J; junction bases unmatched: 7. The CDR3 contains 13 residues. The CDR3 spells CASSLSGTGAQYF. The CDR3 DNA is TGTGCCAGCAGTTTGAGCGGAACAGGGGCCCAGTACTTC.

There are many counts of this clonotype. The chain carries TRBV19 and TRBJ2-1; D possibly corresponds to TRBD2 (5 bases). This CDR3 comprises 17 residues. V was clipped by 6 bases and J by 4 bases, with 22 bases between them. Germline loops: CDR1 LNHDA, CDR2 SQIVND (reference sequence). The CDR3: CASSRSAMYQPYNEQFF. DNA of the CDR3: TGTGCCAGTAGCCGTAGCGCCATGTACCAACCATACAATGAGCAGTTCTTC.

A note on this clonotype: A read error is possible here, since a much larger clone lies one base away. No conserved phenylalanine or tryptophan is present at the end of the CDR3, so a read error is the likely explanation. The rearrangement uses TRBV20-1 and TRBJ1-1; TRBD1 is a possible D gene (6 bases). The V and J ends lost 3 bases and 6 bases respectively, with 11 bases between them. The CDR3 length is 12 residues. Germline CDR1 and CDR2: DFQATT and SNEGSKA (reference sequence). In nucleotides, the CDR3 is TGCAGTGCTAGTAGGGGGAGGCCTGAAGCTTTCCTT. Amino acid sequence: CSASRGRPEAFL.

V is TRBV11-2 and J is TRBJ2-5, with 10 bases lining up with TRBD1. Unmatched junction bases numbered 4, after V lost 4 bases and J lost 5 bases. In germline, CDR1 is SGHAT, CDR2 FQNNGV. The CDR3 is 14 amino acids. The CDR3 sequence: CASSSPGQGETQYF. The CDR3 DNA reads as TGTGCCAGCAGCTCGCCGGGACAGGGGGAGACCCAGTACTTC.

This clonotype showed up just a few times. The rearrangement uses TRBV11-2 and TRBJ2-6; D not certain. The ends were cut back, 1 base at V and 4 bases at J, with 8 bases in the middle. The CDR3 loop spans 15 amino acids. Germline CDR1 SGHAT, CDR2 FQNNGV. For the CDR3, the DNA is TGTGCCAGCAGCTTAGGCGTTACGGGGGCCAACGTCCTGACTTTC. Residues: CASSLGVTGANVLTF.

The rearrangement links TRBV10-3 to TRBJ2-7; D gene unclear. This CDR3 has 13 residues. Deletions cut 8 bases from V and 3 bases from J, with 14 bases between. Per germline, CDR1 ENHRY and CDR2 SYGVKD. DNA for the CDR3: TGTGCCATCGTTCAGCGTGACCTCTACGAGCAGTACTTC. This translates into CAIVQRDLYEQYF.

This clonotype has at least ten counts. V usage is TRBV24-1 and J usage is TRBJ2-1; 7 positions match TRBD2. Germline V gives CDR1 KGHDR, CDR2 SFDVKD. The length of the CDR3 is 15 residues. V lost 5 bases, J lost 4 bases, and 7 bases stayed unmatched. The CDR3 nucleotides are TGTGCCACCAGTGGCGGCGGGAGTAGGTACAATGAGCAGTTCTTC. This codes for CATSGGGSRYNEQFF.

This clonotype has a handful of counts. The chain is built from TRBV5-1 and TRBJ2-5; TRBD1 might be the D (7 bases). Germline-derived CDR1 and CDR2 are SGHRS and YFSETQ. This CDR3 contains 14 residues. V lost 4 bases to trimming and J lost 1 base, with 11 bases between them. The CDR3 loop is CASSGQGGQETQYF. CDR3 coding DNA: TGCGCCAGCAGCGGCCAGGGGGGCCAAGAGACCCAGTACTTC.

The table lists this clonotype with a few counts. The V gene is TRBV20-1, the J gene TRBJ2-2, with TRBD2 matching over 8 bases. Unmatched junction bases numbered 8, after V lost 5 bases and J lost 3 bases. The CDR3 is made up of 15 amino acids. The V gene's germline CDR1 is DFQATT and CDR2 SNEGSKA (reference sequence). The CDR3 reads CSALKRGPHTGELFF. The CDR3 nucleotides are TGCAGTGCTCTCAAGCGGGGGCCCCACACCGGGGAGCTGTTTTTT.

This sequence joins TRBV28 and TRBJ1-2; 9 bases align to TRBD1. CDR1 and CDR2 (germline): MDHEN, SYDVKM. This CDR3 has 15 amino acids. Losses at the gene ends were 6 bases for V and 4 bases for J; bases not matched to a gene: 9. The CDR3: CASRSPGQGGYGYTF. The CDR3 DNA follows: TGTGCCAGCAGGTCCCCGGGACAGGGTGGCTATGGCTACACCTTC.

Only a few counts were recorded for this clonotype. The chain is built from TRBV12-3 or TRBV12-4 and TRBJ2-1; maybe TRBD2 (5 bases). CDR3 length: 15 residues. Trimming stripped 7 bases from V and 8 bases from J, with 21 bases between. The CDR3 DNA reads TGTGCCAGCATTCTGGACTGGGCGACCGGGGATGAGCAGTTCTTC. This encodes CASILDWATGDEQFF.

This clonotype has at least ten counts. This chain connects TRBV28 to TRBJ2-7; D is ambiguous. Per the germline V gene, CDR1 is MDHEN and CDR2 is SYDVKM. This CDR3 has 16 residues. The ends were cut back, 3 bases at V and 7 bases at J, with 22 bases in the middle. CDR3 coding DNA: TGTGCCAGCAGTTTTGATTGGTACCTCAGGAGCCCGGAGCAGTACTTC. Encoded protein: CASSFDWYLRSPEQYF. Together with reference TRBV28 and TRBJ2-7, the CDR3 gives the full variable domain: DVKVTQSSRYLVKRTGEKVFLECVQDMDHENMFWYRQDPGLGLRLIYFSYDVKMKEKGDIPEGYSVSREKKERFSLILESASTNQTSMYLCASSFDWYLRSPEQYFGPGTRLTVT.

This clonotype was detected ten times or more. V usage is TRBV11-2 and J usage is TRBJ2-5, with 11 bases that match TRBD2. The CDR3 is made up of 17 amino acids. Trimming at V came to 2 bases and at J to 3 bases, leaving 8 bases not matched to a gene. The V gene's germline CDR1 is SGHAT and CDR2 FQNNGV. This CDR3 is CASSLRGPGLAEETQYF. As DNA, the CDR3 is TGTGCCAGCAGCTTAAGGGGGCCGGGACTAGCGGAAGAGACCCAGTACTTC.